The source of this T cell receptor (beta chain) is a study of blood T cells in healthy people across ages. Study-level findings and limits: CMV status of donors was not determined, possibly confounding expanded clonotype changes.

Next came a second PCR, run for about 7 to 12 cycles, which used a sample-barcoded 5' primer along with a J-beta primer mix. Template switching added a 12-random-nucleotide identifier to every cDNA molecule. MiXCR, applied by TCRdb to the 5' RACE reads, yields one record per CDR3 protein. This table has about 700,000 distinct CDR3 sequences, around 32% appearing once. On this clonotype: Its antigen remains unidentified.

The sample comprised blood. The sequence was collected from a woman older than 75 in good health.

The CDR3: CASSQAQGSSYEQFF. The CDR3 region has the DNA TGTGCCAGCAGCCAAGCGCAGGGGAGCTCCTACGAGCAGTTCTTC. The V gene is TRBV3-1, the J gene TRBJ2-1; possibly TRBD1 for D (6 bases). V lost 1 base, J lost 10 bases, and 17 bases lay in between. CDR1 is LGHDT and CDR2 is YNNKEL in the germline V gene (reference sequence). CDR3 length: 15 amino acids.